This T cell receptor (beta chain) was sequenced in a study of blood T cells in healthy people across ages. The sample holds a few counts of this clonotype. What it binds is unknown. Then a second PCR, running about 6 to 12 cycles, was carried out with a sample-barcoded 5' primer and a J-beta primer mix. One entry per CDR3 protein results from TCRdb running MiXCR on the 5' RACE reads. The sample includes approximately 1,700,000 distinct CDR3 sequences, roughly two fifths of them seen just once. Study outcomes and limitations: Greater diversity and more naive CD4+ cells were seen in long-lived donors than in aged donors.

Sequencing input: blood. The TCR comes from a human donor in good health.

CDR3 loop: CASSSEGGGFRNEQFF. CDR3 coding DNA: TGTGCCAGCAGCTCCGAGGGCGGGGGGTTTAGGAATGAGCAGTTCTTC. This sequence joins TRBV7-9 and TRBJ2-1, with TRBD2 matching over 8 bases. CDR1 and CDR2 (germline): SEHNR, FQNEAQ (reference sequence). The CDR3 consists of 16 residues. Trimming at V came to 4 bases and at J to 7 bases, leaving 12 bases not matched to a gene.